The 4 T cell receptor beta chains reported below all come from one sample, sequenced in a study of T cells after yellow fever vaccination. TCRdb re-analysed the 5' RACE reads in MiXCR, keeping a single row per CDR3 protein. The sample comprises 500,000 to 650,000 distinct CDR3 sequences, approximately 13% of which are singletons, and more than 13% rests with the top ten. The sample consisted of PBMCs, taken on the day of the yellow fever booster vaccination. Receptors were obtained from a man aged 25-45 years who received the YFV17D yellow fever vaccine.

This clonotype appeared a few times. The V gene is TRBV11-2, the J gene TRBJ2-2; TRBD1 matches at 8 bases. The CDR3 contains 13 residues. J gave up 6 bases and V 7 bases, and 4 bases lay outside the gene matches. Germline V gene data show CDR1 as SGHAT and CDR2 as FQNNGV. CDR3 sequence: CASNQDRAGELFF. CDR3 sequence (DNA): TGTGCCAGCAACCAGGACAGGGCCGGGGAGCTGTTTTTT.

CDR3 DNA sequence: TGCAGCTTTCGAAGGGACAGAAAGGAGTATTTT. Its translation is CSFRRDRKEYF. V and J are TRBV29-1 and TRBJ2-3, with 7 bases fitting TRBD1. CDR3 length equals 11 residues. Germline V lookup: CDR1 SQVTM, CDR2 ANQGSEA. V lost 8 bases to trimming and J lost 13 bases; unmatched junction nucleotides: 12.

The chain has TRBV15 and TRBJ1-5, with unresolved D. The CDR3 extends over 14 amino acids. With 2 bases removed from V and 1 base from J, the gap between germline ends came to 6 bases. Germline CDR1 is LNHNV and CDR2 is YYDKDF (reference sequence). CDR3 sequence: CATSRTPSNQPQHF. CDR3 bases: TGTGCCACCAGCAGAACACCCAGCAATCAGCCCCAGCATTTT.

This chain joins TRBV20-1 and TRBJ2-1, with D hard to call. Trimming removed 6 bases at V and 10 bases at J, with 16 bases between. The CDR3 runs to 12 residues. The germline gives CDR1 DFQATT, CDR2 SNEGSKA (reference sequence). The CDR3 sequence: CSAQLSVIEQFF. The CDR3 nucleotides are TGCAGTGCCCAGCTTTCCGTAATAGAGCAGTTCTTC.